Listed here are 15 T cell receptor beta chains from one sample, sequenced in a study of regulatory T cells in long-lasting Graves disease. As to time point: newly diagnosed GD, antithyroid drugs for less than 3 months. The authors made the TCR library using RNA they extracted from PBMCs. CDR3-region Arm-PCR and iRepertoire HTBI primers produced the TCR beta libraries. TCRdb recomputed calls from the multiplex PCR reads with MiXCR, one row per CDR3 protein. The table records hundreds of thousands of distinct CDR3 sequences, 12% of them present only once. These same data were also listed under a study on T cells in Graves' hyperthyroidism and ophthalmopathy.

This specimen was peripheral blood mononuclear cells (PBMCs), taken at new diagnosis, from a patient treated with antithyroid drugs. The receptors were sampled from a woman aged 25 to 45 with Graves disease.

This clonotype was picked up many times. V gene TRBV7-8 combines with J gene TRBJ2-1; D call uncertain. This CDR3 region has 14 residues. Germline-derived CDR1 and CDR2 are SGHVS and FQNEAQ. V shed 3 bases and J shed 5 bases, with 11 bases lying between them. In nucleotides, the CDR3 is TGTGCCAGCAGCTTCTCGAGGATTAACAATGAGCAGTTCTTC. This gives the protein CASSFSRINNEQFF.

This clonotype showed up many times. The gene calls are TRBV7-8 and TRBJ2-5; the D is unclear. Germline CDR1 is SGHVS and CDR2 is FQNEAQ. CDR3 length: 15 amino acids. Trimming removed 7 bases from V and 5 bases from J, with 20 bases in between. CDR3 loop: CASTKLRAERETQYF. The CDR3 region has the DNA TGTGCCAGCACCAAACTCCGGGCCGAGAGGGAGACCCAGTACTTC.

This clonotype was picked up many times. The J gene is TRBJ2-3, the V gene TRBV13, with TRBD2 matching over 9 bases. V lost 1 base, J lost 0 bases, and 8 bases stayed unmatched. CDR3 size: 18 residues. Germline V CDR1 and CDR2: PRHDT, FYEKMQ (reference sequence). The DNA of the CDR3 is TGTGCCAGCAGCTTAGCTAGCGGGGTGGACCCGAGCACAGATACGCAGTATTTT. This codes for CASSLASGVDPSTDTQYF.

This clonotype was picked up a small number of times. This rearrangement joins TRBV19 to TRBJ2-6; D is perhaps TRBD1 (6 bases). Germline V gene data show CDR1 as LNHDA and CDR2 as SQIVND (reference sequence). Trimming removed 0 bases at V and 0 bases at J, with 18 bases between. This CDR3 spans 20 amino acids. CDR3 bases: TGTGCCAGTAGTATAGAATTAGGTGGACAGTCGCTCTCTGGGGCCAACGTCCTGACTTTC. It translates to CASSIELGGQSLSGANVLTF.

There are many counts of this clonotype. The rearrangement links TRBV6-1 to TRBJ2-7; TRBD1 matches at 9 bases. This CDR3 comprises 15 residues. Trimming cost V 6 bases and J 1 base; bases outside gene matches: 7. CDR1 and CDR2 (germline): MNHNS, SASEGT. The CDR3 DNA reads as TGTGCCAGCAGCCCAACCGGGACAGGGTCCTACGAGCAGTACTTC. This encodes CASSPTGTGSYEQYF.

This clonotype was seen repeatedly, ten times or more. V usage is TRBV29-1 and J usage is TRBJ2-3; D perhaps matches TRBD1 (5 bases). Germline values: CDR1 SQVTM, CDR2 ANQGSEA. Trimming took off 4 bases at V and 1 base at J, with 12 bases between the two ends. CDR3 length: 14 amino acids. The CDR3 sequence is CSVVRAVRTDTQYF. CDR3 nucleotide sequence: TGCAGCGTTGTCAGGGCAGTTCGCACAGATACGCAGTATTTT.

The J gene is TRBJ2-7, the V gene TRBV7-9; the D gene could be TRBD1 or TRBD2 (5 bases each). The CDR3 has 18 amino acids. Trimming shortened V by 2 bases and J by 6 bases, and 26 bases separated the two germline ends. The germline gives CDR1 SEHNR, CDR2 FQNEAQ (reference sequence). CDR3 DNA: TGTGCCAGCAGCTTAAGCCCTGGGACCAATAGGGTCAACTCCGAGCAGTACTTC. Its protein product is CASSLSPGTNRVNSEQYF.

This chain connects TRBV5-6 to TRBJ1-1, with 10 bases lining up with TRBD1. The ends lost 0 bases at V and 5 bases at J; junction bases unmatched: 4. The CDR3 has 15 amino acids. CDR1 is SGHDT, CDR2 YYEEEE, per germline. The CDR3 DNA reads TGTGCCAGCAGCTTGGTCCGGACAGGGGGGACTGAAGCTTTCTTT. Protein: CASSLVRTGGTEAFF.

This clonotype was found a few times. This rearrangement joins TRBV28 to TRBJ2-7, with TRBD2 matching 10 bases. From germline, CDR1 is MDHEN and CDR2 SYDVKM. This CDR3 comprises 16 residues. The ends lost 1 base at V and 1 base at J; junction bases unmatched: 4. CDR3 sequence (DNA): TGTGCCAGCAGTTTATTAGTAGCGGGAGGATCCTACGAGCAGTACTTC. This gives the protein CASSLLVAGGSYEQYF.

This clonotype came up many times. The V gene is TRBV27, the J gene TRBJ2-7; 9 nucleotides match TRBD1. The CDR3 has 18 amino acids. J gave up 2 bases and V 4 bases, and 15 bases lay outside the gene matches. The germline CDR1 and CDR2 sequences are MNHEY and SMNVEV (reference sequence). CDR3 sequence (DNA): TGTGCCAGCAGTTCCTGGGCGCTTACCGGGACAGGGACCTACGAGCAGTACTTC. The encoded protein is CASSSWALTGTGTYEQYF.

To note about this clonotype: A clone one base away is much larger, so this may be a read error. This chain uses TRBV27 with TRBJ1-4, with 8 positions matching TRBD1. V gave up 5 bases and J gave up 6 bases; unmatched junction bases: 8. Germline lookup yields CDR1 MNHEY and CDR2 SMNVEV (reference sequence). This CDR3 comprises 15 residues. In nucleotides, the CDR3 is TGTGCCAGCAGTAGCCCCGGGACAGGCCATGAAAAACTGTTTTTT. This gives the protein CASSSPGTGHEKLFF. The whole variable domain, filled in from reference TRBV27 and TRBJ1-4, reads EAQVTQNPRYLITVTGKKLTVTCSQNMNHEYMSWYRQDPGLGLRQIYYSMNVEVTDKGDVPEGYKVSRKEKRNFPLILESPSPNQTSLYFCASSSPGTGHEKLFFGSGTQLSVL.

This clonotype has ten or more counts. This chain links TRBV7-8 with TRBJ2-5; a possible D gene is TRBD2 (6 bases). In germline, CDR1 is SGHVS, CDR2 FQNEAQ. This CDR3 has 18 residues. Trimming left V 4 bases short and J 7 bases short, with 28 bases between. CDR3 in DNA: TGTGCCAGCAGCTCCCAATGGGGGAGGCTTCTCACTCACCCGACCCAGTACTTC. This gives the protein CASSSQWGRLLTHPTQYF.

The V and J genes are TRBV7-4 and TRBJ1-2; D gene ambiguous. The germline V gene encodes CDR1 SGHVT and CDR2 SQSDAQ. The CDR3 extends over 14 amino acids. V dropped 5 bases and J dropped 3 bases, with 13 bases sitting between them. CDR3 coding DNA: TGTGCCAGCAGCCGCGGACGTGGGGACTATGGCTACACCTTC. It yields the protein CASSRGRGDYGYTF.

This clonotype showed up many times. The chain recombines TRBV13 with TRBJ1-2; D perhaps matches TRBD1 (5 bases). Germline values: CDR1 PRHDT, CDR2 FYEKMQ (reference sequence). The CDR3 sequence is 14 residues long. The ends were cut back, 4 bases at V and 2 bases at J, with 11 bases in the middle. This CDR3 is CASSSRQLNYGYTF. CDR3 nucleotide sequence: TGTGCCAGCAGCTCCCGACAGCTGAACTATGGCTACACCTTC. Variable domain in full (rest from reference TRBV13 and TRBJ1-2): AAGVIQSPRHLIKEKRETATLKCYPIPRHDTVYWYQQGPGQDPQFLISFYEKMQSDKGSIPDRFSAQQFSDYHSELNMSSLELGDSALYFCASSSRQLNYGYTFGSGTRLTVV.

This clonotype was seen many times. J is TRBJ2-7 and V is TRBV28, with 8 bases that match TRBD1. The junction had 8 bases not matched to a gene; V was cut back by 6 bases and J by 4 bases. The CDR3 contains 14 residues. CDR1 MDHEN and CDR2 SYDVKM come from the germline V gene. Here the CDR3 reads CASSLTGEVYEQYF. CDR3 DNA: TGTGCCAGCAGCCTGACAGGGGAAGTGTACGAGCAGTACTTC.